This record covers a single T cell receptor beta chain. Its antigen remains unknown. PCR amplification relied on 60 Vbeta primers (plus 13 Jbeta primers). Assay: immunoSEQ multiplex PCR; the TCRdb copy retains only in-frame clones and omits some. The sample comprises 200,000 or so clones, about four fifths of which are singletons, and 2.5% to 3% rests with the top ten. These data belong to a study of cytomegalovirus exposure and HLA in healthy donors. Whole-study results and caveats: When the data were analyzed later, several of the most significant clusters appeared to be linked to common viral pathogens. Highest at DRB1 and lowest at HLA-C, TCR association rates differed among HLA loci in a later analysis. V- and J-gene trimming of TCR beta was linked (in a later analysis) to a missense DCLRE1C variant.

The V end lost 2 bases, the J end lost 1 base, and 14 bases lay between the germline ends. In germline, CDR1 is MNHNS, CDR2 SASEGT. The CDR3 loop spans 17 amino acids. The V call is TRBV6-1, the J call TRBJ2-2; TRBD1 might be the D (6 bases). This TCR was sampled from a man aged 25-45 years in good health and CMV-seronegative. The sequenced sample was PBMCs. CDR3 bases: TGTGCCAGCAGTGAACAAGTCCCAGGGGTGAACACCGGGGAGCTGTTTTTT. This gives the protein CASSEQVPGVNTGELFF.